The clone carrying this T cell receptor (beta chain) appeared once. The record originates from a study of T cell changes during pregnancy in multiple sclerosis. The CDR3 totals 14 residues. V was pared by 5 bases and J by 0 bases, with 2 bases of the junction left unmatched. Germline CDR1 reads SNHLY; CDR2 reads FYNNEI. The repertoire was sequenced with immunoSEQ multiplex PCR; TCRdb's copy has only in-frame clones and lacks some. The sample has under 85,000 clones; approximately 87% are singletons. The TCR sequence derives from a female donor in good health, enrolled as a control in a pregnancy study. The chain links TRBV2 to TRBJ2-7; 9 bases are a match to TRBD2. The sequenced sample was peripheral blood, obtained after pregnancy. The CDR3 region is CASSLAGPSYEQYF. As DNA, the CDR3 is TGTGCCAGCAGTCTAGCGGGGCCCTCCTACGAGCAGTACTTC.